This TCR beta chain was retrieved from a study of cytomegalovirus exposure and HLA in healthy donors. Researchers ran the PCR with 60 Vbeta and 13 Jbeta primers. Sequenced by immunoSEQ multiplex PCR; TCRdb stores in-frame clones only, minus some. The sample lists approximately 240,000 clones; 82% were seen once. Study-level findings and limits: In an earlier analysis, about 87% or about 30%: the productive usage of most TCR beta V segments.

This clone has just one count. Antigen: not known. There are 13 residues in the CDR3. Trimming shortened V by 0 bases and J by 11 bases, and 14 bases separated the two germline ends. CDR1 and CDR2 (germline): SGDLS, YYNGEE. The TCR comes from a woman in her thirties or forties in good health and CMV-seropositive. Sequencing used PBMCs. The chain couples TRBV9 to TRBJ2-5; D is perhaps TRBD2 (5 bases). The CDR3 loop reads CASSVGPPWEQYF. The CDR3 DNA reads TGTGCCAGCAGCGTAGGTCCCCCCTGGGAGCAGTACTTC.